The 13 T cell receptor beta chains below come from one sample, sequenced in a study of a mutant IDH1 vaccine in newly diagnosed glioma. Time point here: week 47, end of study. With topical imiquimod, each dose of the vaccine consisted of 300 ug of mutant IDH1 20-mer peptide. Their cognate antigens are unknown. The repertoire was sequenced with immunoSEQ multiplex PCR; TCRdb's copy has only in-frame clones and lacks some. The sample lists some 56,000 clones, around three quarters occurring once. Sequenced material: PBMCs, taken from a glioma patient whose treatment included an IDH1 peptide vaccine. These receptors were taken from a man in his fifties or sixties with glioma.

V and J are TRBV19 and TRBJ1-6, with D uncertain. Germline V gives CDR1 LNHDA, CDR2 SQIVND (reference sequence). Trimming cost V 7 bases and J 0 bases, with 13 bases left between them. This CDR3 is built from 16 residues. CDR3 amino acids: CASMDFSSSYNSPLHF. As DNA, the CDR3 is TGTGCCAGTATGGACTTCTCAAGCTCCTATAATTCACCCCTCCACTTT.

The rearrangement uses TRBV2 and TRBJ1-3, with TRBD1 as a possible D gene (5 bases). Looked up from germline, CDR1 is SNHLY and CDR2 is FYNNEI. Trimming pared 8 bases from V and 4 bases from J, leaving 9 bases between. The length of the CDR3 is 12 residues. The CDR3 here is CASRGAGNTIYF. Written as DNA, the CDR3 is TGTGCCAGCCGTGGGGCCGGAAACACCATATATTTT.

This clone was recorded a few times. The gene calls are TRBV29-1 and TRBJ1-3; D uncertain. CDR3 length: 15 residues. Trimming shortened V by 8 bases and J by 0 bases, and 17 bases separated the two germline ends. Germline V gene lookup returns CDR1 SQVTM and CDR2 ANQGSEA. In nucleotides, the CDR3 is TGCAGCCCCTTACCAGAACAGTCCTCTGGAAACACCATATATTTT. Protein sequence: CSPLPEQSSGNTIYF. The whole variable domain, remainder taken from reference TRBV29-1 and TRBJ1-3, is SAVISQKPSRDICQRGTSLTIQCQVDSQVTMMFWYRQQPGQSLTLIATANQGSEATYESGFVIDKFPISRPNLTFSTLTVSNMSPEDSSIYLCSPLPEQSSGNTIYFGEGSWLTVV.

On this clone itself: Different DNA sequences within this sample yield the same CDR3. CDR3 region: CASSPERGGRTGELFF. CDR3 sequence (DNA): TGCGCCAGCAGCCCGGAGCGGGGGGGCCGCACCGGGGAGCTGTTTTTT. The chain combines TRBV5-1 with TRBJ2-2; 10 bases match TRBD2. V dropped 4 bases and J dropped 4; count of bases not matched to a gene: 7. Germline-derived CDR1 and CDR2 are SGHRS and YFSETQ. The CDR3 has 16 amino acids.

The chain recombines TRBV5-1 with TRBJ1-6, with unresolved D. The V gene lost 0 bases and the J gene lost 5 bases, with 9 bases spanning the gap. CDR1 is SGHRS, CDR2 YFSETQ, per germline. The CDR3 loop spans 15 amino acids. The DNA of the CDR3 is TGCGCCAGCAGCTTGGAAGGCAGCCATAATTCACCCCTCCACTTT. Amino acid sequence: CASSLEGSHNSPLHF.

The chain combines TRBV28 with TRBJ1-2; 9 positions agree with TRBD1. CDR1 is MDHEN and CDR2 is SYDVKM in the germline V gene. V shed 3 bases and J 4 bases; nucleotides not matched to a gene: 6. The CDR3 extends over 15 amino acids. CDR3: CASSLGTGFSYGYTF. The CDR3 DNA sequence: TGTGCCAGCAGTTTGGGGACAGGGTTTTCCTATGGCTACACCTTC.

The rearrangement uses TRBV6-1 and TRBJ1-5; TRBD1 agrees at 7 bases. This CDR3 spans 13 amino acids. Germline V gives CDR1 MNHNS, CDR2 SASEGT. Trimming cost V 6 bases and J 7 bases; bases outside gene matches: 6. This CDR3 is CASREGASQPQHF. CDR3 coding DNA: TGTGCCAGCAGGGAGGGGGCCAGCCAGCCCCAGCATTTT.

V usage is TRBV6-5 and J usage is TRBJ1-5, with unresolved D. Germline assignment: CDR1 MNHEY and CDR2 SVGAGI. Trimming shortened V by 6 bases and J by 4 bases, and 7 bases separated the two germline ends. The CDR3 is made up of 12 amino acids. The CDR3 is CASSDGNQPQHF. In nucleotides, the CDR3 is TGTGCCAGCAGCGACGGGAATCAGCCCCAGCATTTT.

This chain connects TRBV30 to TRBJ1-5; possibly TRBD1 for D (5 bases). The CDR3 covers 16 residues. V gave up 0 bases and J gave up 1 base, with 13 bases separating them. In germline, CDR1 is GTSNPN, CDR2 SVGIG (reference sequence). The CDR3 bases are TGTGCCTGGAGTGTACAAGGGGTGGGGAGCAATCAGCCCCAGCATTTT. Residues: CAWSVQGVGSNQPQHF. Looking up the rest from reference TRBV30 and TRBJ1-5 gives the full variable domain: SQTIHQWPATLVQPVGSPLSLECTVEGTSNPNLYWYRQAAGRGLQLLFYSVGIGQISSEVPQNLSASRPQDRQFILSSKKLLLSDSGFYLCAWSVQGVGSNQPQHFGDGTRLSIL.

This chain connects TRBV10-2 to TRBJ1-1; D gene ambiguous. The V end lost 4 bases, the J end lost 4 bases, and 19 bases lay between the germline ends. Looked up from germline, CDR1 is WSHSY and CDR2 is SAAADI. This CDR3 region has 16 residues. This CDR3 reads CASSGGRVRLGTEAFF. CDR3 DNA: TGCGCCAGCAGTGGCGGAAGGGTTCGACTGGGCACTGAAGCTTTCTTT.

This clone was seen only once. This sequence joins TRBV7-2 and TRBJ2-1, with 13 bases lining up with TRBD2. The CDR3 has 15 residues. The germline CDR1 and CDR2 sequences are SGHTA and FQGNSA. The trim removed 1 base at V and 8 bases at J, leaving 2 bases unmatched. The CDR3 DNA reads as TGTGCCAGCAGCTTAGGGGGGACTAGCGGGGATGAGCAGTTCTTC. It yields the protein CASSLGGTSGDEQFF.

The chain couples TRBV29-1 to TRBJ1-2; 7 bases fit TRBD1. CDR3 size: 12 residues. With 4 bases clipped from V and 5 bases from J, the junction kept 4 bases outside the gene matches. Germline loops: CDR1 SQVTM, CDR2 ANQGSEA. The CDR3 DNA is TGCAGCGTTGTCGGGGACAGATATGGCTACACCTTC. Its translation: CSVVGDRYGYTF.

This chain connects TRBV6-5 to TRBJ1-1; the D gene is possibly TRBD1 (6 bases). CDR3 length: 13 residues. Looked up from germline, CDR1 is MNHEY and CDR2 is SVGAGI. Trimming took off 5 bases at V and 6 bases at J, with 13 bases between the two ends. DNA of the CDR3: TGTGCCAGCAGTCACCAGGGGTATCCTGAAGCTTTCTTT. This codes for CASSHQGYPEAFF.